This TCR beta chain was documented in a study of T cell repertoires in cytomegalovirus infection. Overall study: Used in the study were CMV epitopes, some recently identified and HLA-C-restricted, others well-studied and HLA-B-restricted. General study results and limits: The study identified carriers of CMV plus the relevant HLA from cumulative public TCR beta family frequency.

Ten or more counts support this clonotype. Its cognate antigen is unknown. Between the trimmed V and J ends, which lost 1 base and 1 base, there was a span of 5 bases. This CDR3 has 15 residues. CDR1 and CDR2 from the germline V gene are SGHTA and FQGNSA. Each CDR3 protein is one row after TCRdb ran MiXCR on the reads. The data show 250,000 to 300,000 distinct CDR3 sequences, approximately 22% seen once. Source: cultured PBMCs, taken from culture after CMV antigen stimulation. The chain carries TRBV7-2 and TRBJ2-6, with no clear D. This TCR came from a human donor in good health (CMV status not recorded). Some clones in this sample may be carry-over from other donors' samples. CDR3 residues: CASSLGGSGANVLTF. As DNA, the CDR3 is TGTGCCAGCAGCTTAGGAGGTTCTGGGGCCAACGTCCTGACTTTC.